The 29 T cell receptor beta chains below come from one sample, sequenced in a study of T-cell reconstitution after alpha-beta-depleted transplantation in children. Unique molecular identifiers were incorporated when the TCRbeta library was constructed. TCRdb re-analysed the PCR reads in MiXCR, keeping a single row per CDR3 protein. The sample lists hundreds of thousands of distinct CDR3 sequences, more than 20% occurring once. The sequences come from PBMCs, mostly from graft donor cells, collected 360 days after TCRalphabeta/CD19-depleted stem cell transplant. The source is a boy younger than two who had a stem cell transplant for acute myeloid leukemia, so the T cells may come from the graft donor.

This clonotype was observed at least ten times. This chain links TRBV29-1 with TRBJ2-7; TRBD2 aligns across 9 bases. Losses at the gene ends were 7 bases for V and 5 bases for J; bases not matched to a gene: 6. CDR1 and CDR2 (germline): SQVTM, ANQGSEA. This CDR3 spans 12 amino acids. The CDR3 reads CSAMGLAHEQYV. The CDR3 nucleotides read TGCAGCGCCATGGGACTAGCCCACGAGCAGTACGTC.

J is TRBJ1-1 and V is TRBV5-1, with D unclear. The CDR3 length is 14 residues. Looked up from germline, CDR1 is SGHRS and CDR2 is YFSETQ. V lost 0 bases and J lost 0, with 6 bases in between. CDR3: CASSLVDLNTEAFF. DNA for the CDR3: TGCGCCAGCAGCTTGGTGGATCTGAACACTGAAGCTTTCTTT.

This clonotype has just a few counts. The chain employs TRBV20-1 and TRBJ1-1; D is unclear. The V end was cut by 4 bases, the J end by 1 base, with 22 bases between. CDR1 is DFQATT and CDR2 is SNEGSKA in the germline V gene (reference sequence). The CDR3 is 17 amino acids. In DNA form, the CDR3 reads TGCAGTGCTACACTTCAATCGTTATTGTCGCGGAACACTGAAGCTTTCTTT. The encoded protein is CSATLQSLLSRNTEAFF.

The rearrangement links TRBV19 to TRBJ1-5; D remains ambiguous. With 4 bases removed from V and 6 bases from J, the gap between germline ends came to 10 bases. The germline V gene encodes CDR1 LNHDA and CDR2 SQIVND (reference sequence). The CDR3 spans 13 residues. As DNA, the CDR3 is TGTGCCAGTAGTACTCTCCTGGGTCAGCCCCAGCATTTT. Protein: CASSTLLGQPQHF.

This clonotype was recorded many times. The rearrangement joins TRBV20-1 to TRBJ2-1, with D hard to call. The germline V and J ends were trimmed by 6 bases and 1 base, with 10 bases remaining between them. CDR1 is DFQATT and CDR2 is SNEGSKA in the germline V gene (reference sequence). The CDR3 length is 13 residues. The CDR3 nucleotides are TGCAGTGCCCAGGATGCTTCCTACAATGAGCAGTTCTTC. This codes for CSAQDASYNEQFF.

This clonotype has only one observation. The chain has TRBV30 and TRBJ2-7; D is possibly TRBD2 (5 bases). Germline loops: CDR1 GTSNPN, CDR2 SVGIG (reference sequence). The V end was cut by 8 bases, the J end by 5 bases, with 16 bases between. The CDR3 covers 12 residues. The CDR3 DNA is TGTGCCGGCCGGGGTAGGCTGGACGAGCAGTACTTC. As protein: CAGRGRLDEQYF.

The chain links TRBV12-3 or TRBV12-4 to TRBJ1-5; the match to TRBD1 covers 7 bases. This CDR3 comprises 16 residues. Germline trimming cut 2 bases from V and 0 bases from J; bases unmatched to any gene: 4. This CDR3 is CASSLTGTASNQPQHF. CDR3 nucleotides: TGTGCCAGCAGTTTAACCGGGACAGCTAGCAATCAGCCCCAGCATTTT.

The V call is TRBV6-2 or TRBV6-3, the J call TRBJ2-7, with 7 bases fitting TRBD1. This CDR3 comprises 16 residues. The V gene's germline CDR1 is MNHEY and CDR2 SVGEGT. V dropped 6 bases and J dropped 4; count of bases not matched to a gene: 15. The DNA for the CDR3 is TGTGCCAGCAGCCTCAACAATCCGACAGGGATGTACGAGCAGTACGTC. Its protein product is CASSLNNPTGMYEQYV.

Only a few counts were recorded for this clonotype. The CDR3 is CAISTGIAGELFF. The CDR3, as DNA: TGTGCCATCTCCACAGGGATCGCCGGGGAGCTGTTTTTT. V usage is TRBV10-3 and J usage is TRBJ2-2; D is perhaps TRBD1 (6 bases). The germline CDR1 and CDR2 sequences are ENHRY and SYGVKD. The CDR3 is 13 residues long. The germline V and J ends were trimmed by 8 bases and 6 bases, with 13 bases remaining between them.

The chain couples TRBV20-1 to TRBJ2-5; possibly TRBD2 for D (6 bases). The CDR3 runs to 14 residues. Trimming left V 4 bases short and J 5 bases short, with 17 bases between. CDR1 is DFQATT and CDR2 is SNEGSKA in the germline V gene (reference sequence). The CDR3 spells CSATRPGAGETQYF. CDR3 DNA: TGCAGTGCTACCCGACCTGGGGCGGGGGAGACCCAGTACTTC.

This clonotype was detected ten times or more. The V and J genes are TRBV3-1 and TRBJ2-1, with no clear D. The CDR3 contains 13 residues. The germline V gene encodes CDR1 LGHDT and CDR2 YNNKEL (reference sequence). Trimming took 4 bases from V and 6 from J, leaving 10 bases between them. The DNA of the CDR3 is TGTGCCAGCAGCCTCGGGCCTTTCAATGAGCAGTTCTTC. This gives the protein CASSLGPFNEQFF.

Concerning this clonotype: A read error may be the cause here, since a much bigger clone is one base away. The chain couples TRBV6-2 or TRBV6-3 to TRBJ2-3; 7 bases map to TRBD1. The germline gives CDR1 MNHEY, CDR2 SVGEGT. This CDR3 contains 21 residues. Here the CDR3 DNA reads TGTGCCAGCAGCAAAGGGGGCTCCCACGTTTTCAGGGTTTCTCGCACAGATATGCAGTATTTT. It encodes CASSKGGSHVFRVSRTDMQYF.

The chain joins TRBV7-3 to TRBJ1-2, with D unclear. Trimming removed 2 bases from V and 6 bases from J, with 10 bases in between. Germline CDR1 is SGHTA and CDR2 is FQGTGA. The CDR3 is 13 residues long. CDR3 sequence: CASSLEGYDGYTF. CDR3 in DNA: TGTGCCAGCAGCTTAGAAGGGTATGATGGCTACACCTTC. Based on the CDR3 plus reference TRBV7-3 and TRBJ1-2, the full variable domain is GAGVSQTPSNKVTEKGKYVELRCDPISGHTALYWYRQSLGQGPEFLIYFQGTGAADDSGLPNDRFFAVRPEGSVSTLKIQRTERGDSAVYLCASSLEGYDGYTFGSGTRLTVV.

This clonotype was picked up many times. This chain uses TRBV6-5 with TRBJ2-1, with 9 bases fitting TRBD1. CDR1 and CDR2 from the germline V gene are MNHEY and SVGAGI. Germline trimming cut 5 bases from V and 14 bases from J; bases unmatched to any gene: 7. This CDR3 is built from 12 residues. CDR3 in amino acids: CASSGPQGAKFF. DNA for the CDR3: TGTGCCAGCAGTGGCCCACAGGGGGCCAAGTTCTTC.

The table lists this clonotype with many counts. CDR3 DNA: TGTGCCACCAGCACCTATAGCGGGGGGGCCAGAGATGAGCAGTTCTTC. As protein: CATSTYSGGARDEQFF. The J gene is TRBJ2-1, the V gene TRBV15; 11 bases match TRBD2. With 4 bases clipped from V and 8 bases from J, the junction kept 10 bases outside the gene matches. Looked up from germline, CDR1 is LNHNV and CDR2 is YYDKDF (reference sequence). The length of the CDR3 is 16 residues. Full variable domain (remainder filled in from reference TRBV15 and TRBJ2-1): DAMVIQNPRYQVTQFGKPVTLSCSQTLNHNVMYWYQQKSSQAPKLLFHYYDKDFNNEADTPDNFQSRRPNTSFCFLDIRSPGLGDTAMYLCATSTYSGGARDEQFFGPGTRLTVL.

Only a few counts were recorded for this clonotype. V and J are TRBV29-1 and TRBJ2-2, with 12 bases fitting TRBD2. The length of the CDR3 is 18 residues. Trimming took 0 bases from V and 0 from J; bases not matched to a gene: 5. The germline V gene has CDR1 SQVTM and CDR2 ANQGSEA. The CDR3 loop is CSVEEFRTSGANTGELFF. CDR3 sequence (DNA): TGCAGCGTTGAAGAGTTTAGGACTAGCGGGGCGAACACCGGGGAGCTGTTTTTT.

The chain couples TRBV15 to TRBJ2-5; 9 bases are a match to TRBD1. Germline V gives CDR1 LNHNV, CDR2 YYDKDF (reference sequence). CDR3 length equals 16 residues. V lost 1 base, J lost 6 bases, and 9 bases stayed unmatched. The CDR3 protein is CATSRVATGGMKTQYF. The CDR3 bases are TGTGCCACCAGCAGAGTCGCCACAGGGGGCATGAAGACCCAGTACTTC.

A few counts support this clonotype. The V call is TRBV5-1, the J call TRBJ1-6; perhaps TRBD1 as D (6 bases). Germline loops: CDR1 SGHRS, CDR2 YFSETQ. Trimming pared 4 bases from V and 6 bases from J, leaving 17 bases between. The CDR3 spans 16 residues. The CDR3 bases are TGCGCCAGCAGCCAAGGGGGAGCCATGGGTAATTCACCCCTCCACTTT. It yields the protein CASSQGGAMGNSPLHF.

This rearrangement joins TRBV27 to TRBJ2-5; the D gene is possibly TRBD1 (6 bases). The germline CDR1 and CDR2 sequences are MNHEY and SMNVEV (reference sequence). The V and J ends lost 5 bases and 5 bases respectively, with 15 bases between them. The CDR3 extends over 14 amino acids. Here the CDR3 reads CASSIQQGRETQYF. In DNA, the CDR3 is TGTGCCAGCAGTATCCAACAGGGTCGGGAGACCCAGTACTTC.

This clonotype was observed a handful of times. The rearrangement joins TRBV7-2 to TRBJ1-5, with a weak D call TRBD1 (5 bases). Germline-derived CDR1 and CDR2 are SGHTA and FQGNSA. The CDR3 is 17 amino acids. V lost 3 bases, J lost 2 bases, and 17 bases lay in between. CDR3 region: CASSLKGPGWGNQPQHF. CDR3 nucleotides: TGTGCCAGCAGCTTGAAGGGGCCAGGGTGGGGCAATCAGCCCCAGCATTTT.

The V gene is TRBV10-3, the J gene TRBJ1-6; D is unclear. Germline values: CDR1 ENHRY, CDR2 SYGVKD. V lost 3 bases and J 1 base, leaving 13 bases between the germline ends. The CDR3 runs 17 residues. CDR3 amino acids: CAISEVDLRSYNSPLHF. CDR3 bases: TGTGCCATCAGTGAAGTGGACTTAAGGTCCTATAATTCACCCCTCCACTTT.

This clonotype came up many times. This chain joins TRBV12-3 or TRBV12-4 and TRBJ2-4, with 8 bases fitting TRBD2. Germline trimming cut 5 bases from V and 2 bases from J; bases unmatched to any gene: 11. The CDR3 extends over 17 amino acids. The CDR3 coding sequence is TGTGCCAGCAGTCTGGACTGGGCGGGGGGAACCAAAAACATTCAGTACTTC. Amino acids: CASSLDWAGGTKNIQYF.

The table lists this clonotype with many counts. The chain couples TRBV6-2 or TRBV6-3 to TRBJ1-6; D perhaps matches TRBD1 (5 bases). V lost 2 bases and J 8 bases, leaving 16 bases between the germline ends. Germline V gene data show CDR1 as MNHEY and CDR2 as SVGEGT. The CDR3 contains 16 residues. The CDR3, as DNA: TGTGCCAGCAGTTACAGACCGGGACGACTAGATTCACCCCTCCACTTT. Translating gives CASSYRPGRLDSPLHF.

This clonotype was observed many times. The gene calls are TRBV7-2 and TRBJ2-1; tentatively, D is TRBD1 or TRBD2 (5 bases each). The CDR3 is 17 residues long. V lost 0 bases, J lost 6 bases, and 18 bases lay in between. Germline CDR1 SGHTA, CDR2 FQGNSA. In DNA, the CDR3 is TGTGCCAGCAGCTTAGCCCGGGGCATCGAAAAACCCAATGAGCAGTTCTTC. This gives the protein CASSLARGIEKPNEQFF.

This clonotype turned up a few times. V usage is TRBV20-1 and J usage is TRBJ2-1, with D perhaps TRBD1 or TRBD2 (5 bases each). V was trimmed by 0 bases and J by 4 bases, leaving 13 bases between them. Germline CDR1 DFQATT, CDR2 SNEGSKA (reference sequence). The CDR3 has 15 residues. The CDR3 loop is CSARDLGEIYNEQFF. CDR3 in DNA: TGCAGTGCTAGAGATTTAGGGGAGATATACAATGAGCAGTTCTTC.

This clonotype has just a few counts. The chain recombines TRBV10-2 with TRBJ2-5; D is possibly TRBD2 (6 bases). This CDR3 region has 13 residues. Per germline, CDR1 WSHSY and CDR2 SAAADI. V lost 6 bases to trimming and J lost 4 bases, with 12 bases between them. CDR3 DNA: TGCGCCAGCAGGGGGCGGGGTAGAGAGACCCAGTACTTC. Amino acid sequence: CASRGRGRETQYF.

For this clonotype: This sequence may be a read error, since a much larger clone differs from it by one base. The V gene is TRBV4-1, the J gene TRBJ1-1; D is uncertain. Trimming cost V 10 bases and J 1 base, with 13 bases left between them. In germline, CDR1 is MGHRA, CDR2 YSYEKL. This CDR3 comprises 13 residues. In nucleotides, the CDR3 is TGCGCCACCACCCAGGTGGAGAACACTGAAGCTTTCTTT. Its protein product is CATTQVENTEAFF.

The V and J genes are TRBV28 and TRBJ1-1; 12 bases line up with TRBD1. Germline assignment: CDR1 MDHEN and CDR2 SYDVKM. J was trimmed by 11 bases and V by 3 bases; bases with no gene match: 10. The CDR3 has 15 amino acids. This CDR3 is CASSLLPGTGGTAFF. CDR3 in DNA: TGTGCCAGCAGTTTGTTACCCGGGACAGGGGGCACGGCTTTCTTT.

The CDR3 protein is CSARGGLASTGELFF. The CDR3, as DNA: TGCAGTGCTAGAGGGGGACTAGCGAGCACCGGGGAGCTGTTTTTT. V gene TRBV20-1 combines with J gene TRBJ2-2, with 10 bases aligning to TRBD2. CDR1 DFQATT and CDR2 SNEGSKA come from the germline V gene (reference sequence). J was trimmed by 4 bases and V by 1 base; bases with no gene match: 3. The CDR3 covers 15 residues.